The clone carrying this TCR beta chain came up many times. This entry belongs to a study of Graves' ophthalmopathy and Graves' hyperthyroidism. TCR beta CDR3 amplification used RNA transcripts. RT-PCR with HTBI primers came first, then second-round multiplex PCR. One entry per CDR3 protein, called by TCRdb with MiXCR from the multiplex PCR reads. Of around 520,000 distinct CDR3 sequences listed, 35% to 40% are singletons. The evidence that diagnosis relied on was clinical symptoms, serum thyroxine, TRAb, thyroid ultrasound and orbital computed tomography. What was sequenced was peripheral blood or thyroid tissue (not recorded which). This TCR was recovered from an adult man with Graves' hyperthyroidism.

The CDR3 loop reads CASSQYGITYEQYF. The CDR3 nucleotides are TGCGCCAGCAGCCAATACGGGATCACCTACGAGCAGTACTTC. The chain carries TRBV4-1 and TRBJ2-7, with D possibly TRBD2 on 5 matching bases. Germline CDR1 and CDR2: MGHRA and YSYEKL. Trimming cost V 2 bases and J 2 bases, with 10 bases left between them. The CDR3 is made up of 14 amino acids.